The 20 T cell receptor beta chains listed next were all sequenced from one sample in a study of Ad26.COV2.S vaccination and SARS-CoV-2 variants. This sample's treatment: 15 to 20 received Ad26.COV2.S at low or high dose, single or two shots; about five received placebo; per-sample allocation not given. Samples were taken on day 63 after the first vaccine or placebo injection. TCRdb keeps only in-frame clones here, not all; method: immunoSEQ multiplex PCR. Of some 250,000 clones listed, 70% to 90% were seen once; the top ten hold about 10%. The source material was peripheral blood, sampled in a trial of Ad26.COV2.S vaccine versus placebo. These receptors originate from a person aged 18 to 65 who received the Ad26.COV2.S COVID-19 vaccine or a placebo.

The J gene is TRBJ1-4, the V gene TRBV7-2, with TRBD1 matching 10 bases. This CDR3 is 14 amino acids long. V lost 3 bases and J lost 8; bases outside the gene matches: 3. Germline-derived CDR1 and CDR2 are SGHTA and FQGNSA. In nucleotides, the CDR3 is TGTGCCAGCAGCTTGGACAGGGGGGAGGAAAAACTGTTTTTT. This gives the protein CASSLDRGEEKLFF.

The DNA for the CDR3 is TGTGCCAGCAGCCTGACCGGGGCCAAAAACATTCAGTACTTC. Encoded protein: CASSLTGAKNIQYF. V and J are TRBV7-2 and TRBJ2-4, with D unclear. The CDR3 is 14 residues long. The germline CDR1 and CDR2 sequences are SGHTA and FQGNSA. V lost 5 bases and J 1 base, leaving 9 bases between the germline ends.

Worth noting for this clone: Other DNA sequences in this specimen translate into the identical CDR3. The chain uses TRBV28 and TRBJ2-7, with a tentative D call TRBD2 (5 bases). The CDR3 contains 11 residues. Trimming left V 4 bases short and J 7 bases short, with 8 bases between. Germline-derived CDR1 and CDR2 are MDHEN and SYDVKM. The CDR3 is CASSSPGEQYF. For the CDR3, the DNA is TGTGCCAGCAGTTCGCCGGGGGAGCAGTACTTC. Complete variable domain (other parts from reference TRBV28 and TRBJ2-7): DVKVTQSSRYLVKRTGEKVFLECVQDMDHENMFWYRQDPGLGLRLIYFSYDVKMKEKGDIPEGYSVSREKKERFSLILESASTNQTSMYLCASSSPGEQYFGPGTRLTVT.

This clone was observed a single time. This chain connects TRBV15 to TRBJ1-3, with D tentatively TRBD1 (5 bases). Trimming cost V 0 bases and J 2 bases, with 8 bases left between them. CDR3 length equals 15 residues. The germline gives CDR1 LNHNV, CDR2 YYDKDF (reference sequence). The CDR3 is CATSREGTPGNTIYF. The CDR3 DNA reads TGTGCCACCAGCAGAGAAGGGACTCCTGGAAACACCATATATTTT.

This clone has only one observation. The chain uses TRBV7-6 and TRBJ2-1, with D possibly being TRBD1 (6 bases). The germline CDR1 and CDR2 sequences are SGHVS and FNYEAQ. V was pared by 1 base and J by 15 bases, with 10 bases between. The CDR3 covers 11 residues. The CDR3 sequence is CASSLGQDLFF. For the CDR3, the DNA is TGTGCCAGCAGCTTAGGACAGGACCTGTTCTTC.

This clone was observed a few times. The chain links TRBV2 to TRBJ1-1; a weak D match, TRBD1 (5 bases). Germline assignment: CDR1 SNHLY and CDR2 FYNNEI. The V end lost 2 bases, the J end lost 8 bases, and 9 bases lay between the germline ends. CDR3 length: 12 amino acids. The CDR3 is CASSESGLEAFF. DNA of the CDR3: TGTGCCAGCAGTGAATCAGGGTTGGAAGCTTTCTTT.

The chain recombines TRBV19 with TRBJ2-5; D not resolved. Germline CDR1 and CDR2: LNHDA and SQIVND (reference sequence). The CDR3 length is 13 residues. V lost 4 bases and J 1 base, leaving 7 bases between the germline ends. The chain's CDR3 is CASSSGFQETQYF. The CDR3 DNA is TGTGCCAGTAGTAGTGGATTCCAAGAGACCCAGTACTTC.

The chain has TRBV3-1 (or the pseudogene TRBV3-2) and TRBJ1-3; 7 nucleotides line up with TRBD1. J gave up 2 bases and V 0 bases, and 1 base lay outside the gene matches. CDR3 length equals 15 residues. Per germline, CDR1 LGHDT and CDR2 YNNKEL (reference sequence). CDR3 sequence: CASSQDGTAGNTIYF. The CDR3 region has the DNA TGTGCCAGCAGCCAAGATGGGACAGCTGGAAACACCATATATTTT.

The CDR3 here is CASSPVGSSSGNTIYF. DNA of the CDR3: TGCGCCAGCAGCCCCGTAGGCAGCAGCTCTGGAAACACCATATATTTT. The chain links TRBV4-3 to TRBJ1-3; D not certain. There are 16 residues in the CDR3. The germline gives CDR1 LGHNA, CDR2 YSLEER. Trimming removed 4 bases from V and 0 bases from J, with 13 bases in between.

The rearrangement uses TRBV28 and TRBJ1-1, with no clear D. There are 17 residues in the CDR3. CDR1 MDHEN and CDR2 SYDVKM come from the germline V gene. V was cut by 5 bases and J by 4 bases, with 23 bases left in between. CDR3: CASSRGLYASLFTEAFF. In DNA, the CDR3 is TGTGCCAGCAGTCGCGGCTTGTATGCCTCATTGTTCACTGAAGCTTTCTTT.

A note on this clone: The same CDR3 can be traced to other DNA sequences in this sample. The rearrangement uses TRBV5-6 and TRBJ1-1; 8 positions agree with TRBD1. Germline V gene sequence: CDR1 SGHDT, CDR2 YYEEEE. The CDR3 length is 14 residues. V lost 3 bases to trimming and J lost 1 base; unmatched junction nucleotides: 2. Here the CDR3 reads CASSSGTGNTEAFF. Here the CDR3 DNA reads TGTGCCAGCAGCTCCGGGACAGGGAACACTGAAGCTTTCTTT.

This clone has just a few counts. The genes are TRBV12-3 or TRBV12-4 and TRBJ1-1; 7 nucleotides agree with TRBD1. With 7 bases clipped from V and 11 bases from J, the junction kept 7 bases outside the gene matches. The CDR3 is 11 amino acids. Here the CDR3 DNA reads TGTGCCAGCAACTACAGGGGCCTGGCTTTCTTT. Its translation: CASNYRGLAFF.

The chain has TRBV5-6 and TRBJ2-7; TRBD1 aligns across 7 bases. Germline V lookup: CDR1 SGHDT, CDR2 YYEEEE. The CDR3 consists of 13 residues. V was pared by 3 bases and J by 6 bases, with 6 bases of the junction left unmatched. CDR3 nucleotides: TGTGCCAGCAGCTCGCCGGCAGGGGGCGAGCAGTACTTC. This encodes CASSSPAGGEQYF. The variable domain in full, with the rest retrieved from reference TRBV5-6 and TRBJ2-7, is DAGVTQSPTHLIKTRGQQVTLRCSPKSGHDTVSWYQQALGQGPQFIFQYYEEEERQRGNFPDRFSGHQFPNYSSELNVNALLLGDSALYLCASSSPAGGEQYFGPGTRLTVT.

The DNA for the CDR3 is TGTGCCAGCAGCCCCGGCAGGGGGGGAGAAAAACTGTTTTTT. Its translation is CASSPGRGGEKLFF. The chain is built from TRBV7-6 and TRBJ1-4; 7 bases fit TRBD1. V gave up 5 bases and J gave up 8 bases; unmatched junction bases: 8. Germline loops: CDR1 SGHVS, CDR2 FNYEAQ. This CDR3 is 14 amino acids long.

This rearrangement joins TRBV30 to TRBJ2-3, with 8 bases lining up with TRBD1. The CDR3 covers 15 residues. V shed 4 bases, J shed 0 bases, and the junction held 6 bases outside the gene matches. Germline CDR1 GTSNPN, CDR2 SVGIG (reference sequence). CDR3 in DNA: TGTGCCTGGATATTGACAGGGGTTAGCACAGATACGCAGTATTTT. Translation: CAWILTGVSTDTQYF.

The J gene is TRBJ2-3, the V gene TRBV27; 8 nucleotides match TRBD2. The junction had 12 bases not matched to a gene; V was cut back by 6 bases and J by 7 bases. The CDR3 consists of 15 residues. Per the germline V gene, CDR1 is MNHEY and CDR2 is SMNVEV (reference sequence). This CDR3 is CASSQGPGGEYTQYF. The CDR3 DNA reads as TGTGCCAGCAGCCAAGGCCCGGGGGGGGAATATACGCAGTATTTT.

This clone was counted ten times or more. The chain uses TRBV4-2 and TRBJ2-3; 10 bases are shared with TRBD2. CDR1 is LGHNA and CDR2 is YNFKEQ in the germline V gene. CDR3 length equals 14 residues. V trimming: 4 bases; J trimming: 11 bases; junction bases outside the gene matches: 9. The CDR3 coding sequence is TGTGCCAGCAGCCCCTCCCAGCGGGAGGGCCTGCAGTATTTT. This sequence encodes CASSPSQREGLQYF.

The chain joins TRBV9 to TRBJ1-2; weak D call: TRBD1 (6 bases). Trimming shortened V by 0 bases and J by 9 bases, and 18 bases separated the two germline ends. CDR1 is SGDLS and CDR2 is YYNGEE in the germline V gene. The CDR3 extends over 15 amino acids. The CDR3 loop is CASSVATGGAESYTF. CDR3 sequence (DNA): TGTGCCAGCAGCGTAGCTACGGGGGGGGCTGAAAGCTACACCTTC.

The gene calls are TRBV20-1 and TRBJ1-4, with 7 bases matching TRBD1. This CDR3 region has 13 residues. The germline gives CDR1 DFQATT, CDR2 SNEGSKA (reference sequence). With V trimmed by 3 bases and J by 4 bases, 2 bases remained unmatched. For the CDR3, the DNA is TGCAGTGCTAGTAGGGACAGTAATGAAAAACTGTTTTTT. Its translation: CSASRDSNEKLFF.

The chain joins TRBV4-2 to TRBJ2-1, with 9 bases that match TRBD2. J was trimmed by 7 bases and V by 4 bases; bases with no gene match: 8. Germline-derived CDR1 and CDR2 are LGHNA and YNFKEQ. This CDR3 has 15 residues. DNA of the CDR3: TGTGCCAGCAGCCGGGGCGGGGGGGCGCAGAATGAGCAGTTCTTC. The encoded protein is CASSRGGGAQNEQFF.